One sample yielded the 8 T cell receptor beta chains listed below, sequenced in a study of beta chain features in type 1 diabetes. Expressed TCRB transcripts were sequenced, since all the RNA that had been isolated was reverse transcribed. Using immunoSEQ multiplex PCR, the repertoire was profiled, and TCRdb retains in-frame clones only, with some absent. The sample consists of under 250,000 clones, about 25% of them appearing once. Sequences were obtained from central memory CD4+ T cells from blood. The receptor set was obtained from a man under 40 in good health.

This clone was seen a handful of times. The chain links TRBV7-2 to TRBJ2-7; either TRBD1 or TRBD2 may fit D (7 bases each). Trimming removed 6 bases from V and 2 bases from J, with 17 bases in between. The CDR3 sequence is 15 residues long. Looked up from germline, CDR1 is SGHTA and CDR2 is FQGNSA. The CDR3 DNA reads as TGTGCCAGCAGTCCGGGGAGGGGGCGTACCTACGAGCAGTACTTC. This codes for CASSPGRGRTYEQYF. Using reference TRBV7-2 and TRBJ2-7 for the parts outside the CDR3, the full variable domain is GAGVSQSPSNKVTEKGKDVELRCDPISGHTALYWYRQSLGQGLEFLIYFQGNSAPDKSGLPSDRFSAERTGGSVSTLTIQRTQQEDSAVYLCASSPGRGRTYEQYFGPGTRLTVT.

The J gene is TRBJ2-5, the V gene TRBV28; D possibly corresponds to TRBD1 (6 bases). CDR1 MDHEN and CDR2 SYDVKM come from the germline V gene. This CDR3 has 16 amino acids. Trimming stripped 6 bases from V and 2 bases from J, with 19 bases between. This chain's CDR3 is CASSDPRGGRQETQYF. CDR3 sequence (DNA): TGTGCCAGCAGCGACCCCAGGGGCGGCAGGCAAGAGACCCAGTACTTC.

The sample holds a few counts of this clone. V and J are TRBV5-1 and TRBJ2-3; a weak D match, TRBD2 (5 bases). The V end lost 4 bases, the J end lost 9 bases, and 9 bases lay between the germline ends. From germline, CDR1 is SGHRS and CDR2 YFSETQ. The CDR3 has 11 amino acids. CDR3 bases: TGCGCCAGCAGCCAAGAGGGCACGCAGTATTTT. Amino acid sequence: CASSQEGTQYF.

V and J are TRBV7-2 and TRBJ2-1, with 7 bases fitting TRBD2. Germline V gene lookup returns CDR1 SGHTA and CDR2 FQGNSA. The CDR3 is 17 residues long. With V trimmed by 0 bases and J by 3 bases, 8 bases remained unmatched. The CDR3 spells CASSLAGGAGRYNEQFF. The CDR3 DNA is TGTGCCAGCAGCTTAGCTGGGGGAGCGGGACGCTACAATGAGCAGTTCTTC.

The J gene is TRBJ2-1, the V gene TRBV5-6; weak D call: TRBD1 (5 bases). CDR1 is SGHDT and CDR2 is YYEEEE in the germline V gene. V was cut by 1 base and J by 5 bases, with 13 bases left in between. CDR3 length: 15 residues. CDR3 DNA sequence: TGTGCCAGCAGCTTGCGGGCAGGGCCTAACAATGAGCAGTTCTTC. Protein product: CASSLRAGPNNEQFF.

The chain combines TRBV2 with TRBJ2-4; D perhaps matches TRBD1 (6 bases). Trimming pared 3 bases from V and 7 bases from J, leaving 19 bases between. CDR1 is SNHLY, CDR2 FYNNEI, per germline. CDR3 length equals 16 residues. CDR3 amino acids: CASSDWPQGSGNIQYF. CDR3 in DNA: TGTGCCAGCAGTGACTGGCCACAGGGTTCTGGGAACATTCAGTACTTC.

This chain links TRBV5-4 with TRBJ2-5; possible D gene TRBD2, 6 bases. CDR3 length equals 15 residues. Germline V gene lookup returns CDR1 SGHNT and CDR2 YYREEE (reference sequence). The V end lost 3 bases, the J end lost 3 bases, and 15 bases lay between the germline ends. The CDR3 is CASSYPGLSKETQYF. The CDR3 nucleotides read TGTGCCAGCAGCTACCCGGGACTCAGTAAAGAGACCCAGTACTTC. The full variable domain, its missing parts supplied by reference TRBV5-4 and TRBJ2-5, is ETGVTQSPTHLIKTRGQQVTLRCSSQSGHNTVSWYQQALGQGPQFIFQYYREEENGRGNFPPRFSGLQFPNYSSELNVNALELDDSALYLCASSYPGLSKETQYFGPGTRLLVL.

This chain connects TRBV7-2 to TRBJ1-5; no definite D call. CDR3 size: 13 residues. Germline V gene sequence: CDR1 SGHTA, CDR2 FQGNSA. The V gene lost 1 base and the J gene lost 12 bases, with 13 bases spanning the gap. The CDR3: CASSLGSREVQHF. CDR3 in DNA: TGTGCCAGCAGCTTAGGGTCCCGGGAGGTCCAGCATTTT.